This entry is about one T cell receptor (beta chain). TCRdb's copy holds only in-frame clones and misses some; the assay was immunoSEQ multiplex PCR. The sample lists fewer than 40,000 clones, just over 90% occurring once. This sample is part of a study of T cell changes during pregnancy in multiple sclerosis. The CDR3 extends over 15 amino acids. Trimming took off 1 base at V and 3 bases at J, with 13 bases between the two ends. Looked up from germline, CDR1 is SGHTA and CDR2 is FQGNSA. The rearrangement uses TRBV7-2 and TRBJ2-7; D may be TRBD2 (7 bases). Sequences were derived from CD4+ T cells from peripheral blood mononuclear cells, sampled in the first trimester of pregnancy. This TCR came from a female donor in good health, enrolled as a control in a pregnancy study. The CDR3 DNA is TGTGCCAGCAGCTTAGTGGCGGGGGCGAGCTACGAGCAGTACTTC. As protein: CASSLVAGASYEQYF.